This TCR beta chain was retrieved from a study of shared clonotypes between healthy human individuals. With regard to this clone: The same CDR3 can be traced to other DNA sequences in this sample.

Sequencing was performed with immunoSEQ multiplex PCR; in TCRdb, only in-frame clones are kept and a portion is missing. This sample has approximately 500,000 clones, with 79% found just once. With unsorted samples, genomic DNA was obtained from some 100 million PBMCs. The length of the CDR3 is 15 residues. The germline CDR1 and CDR2 sequences are SNHLY and FYNNEI. The V segment lost 3 bases and the J segment 1 base; nucleotides outside the gene matches: 3. This clonotype was sampled from a woman between 40 and 50 years old in good health. Some clones in this sample may be carry-over from other donors' samples. The material sequenced was PBMCs. The chain has TRBV2 and TRBJ2-3; 8 bases align to TRBD1. CDR3 nucleotides: TGTGCCAGCAGTGATTTGGGACAGGGCACAGATACGCAGTATTTT. Residues: CASSDLGQGTDTQYF.